The present T cell receptor beta chain was sequenced within a study of T cells in Graves' hyperthyroidism and ophthalmopathy. Broader study findings: Onset of ophthalmopathy came a median roughly 6.5 months after the model predicted it. Blood held most thyroid clonotypes expanded above 0.001 frequency.

Using RNA transcripts as the source, TCR beta CDR3 regions were amplified. HTBI primers drove first-round RT-PCR of the TCR CDR3. In TCRdb, the multiplex PCR reads were re-called with MiXCR into one record per CDR3 protein. The data hold nearly 600,000 distinct CDR3 sequences, with 14% observed a single time. V was trimmed by 4 bases and J by 0 bases, leaving 16 bases between them. CDR1 and CDR2 (germline): SGDLS, YYNGEE. The CDR3 spans 16 residues. This clonotype has just a few counts. Its matching antigen is unknown. Material for sequencing was blood. The receptor was isolated from a woman aged 25-40 years with Graves' hyperthyroidism that later progressed to Graves' ophthalmopathy. This chain joins TRBV9 and TRBJ1-2, with D perhaps matching TRBD1 (5 bases). The CDR3 nucleotides are TGTGCCAGCAGCCGGACAAGTTCGATCTCTAACTATGGCTACACCTTC. Its protein product is CASSRTSSISNYGYTF.